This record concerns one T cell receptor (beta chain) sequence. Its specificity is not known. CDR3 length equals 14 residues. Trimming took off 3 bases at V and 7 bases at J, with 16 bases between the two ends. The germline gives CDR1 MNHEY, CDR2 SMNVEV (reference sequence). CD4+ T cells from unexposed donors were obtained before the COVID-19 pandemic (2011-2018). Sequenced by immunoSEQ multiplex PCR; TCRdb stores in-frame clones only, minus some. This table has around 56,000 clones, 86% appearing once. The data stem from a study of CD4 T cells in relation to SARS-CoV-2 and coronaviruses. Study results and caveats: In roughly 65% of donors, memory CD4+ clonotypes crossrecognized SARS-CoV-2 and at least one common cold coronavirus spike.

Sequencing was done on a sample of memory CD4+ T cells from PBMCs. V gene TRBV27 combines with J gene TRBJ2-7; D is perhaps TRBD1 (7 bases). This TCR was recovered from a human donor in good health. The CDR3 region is CASSLRDSPREQYF. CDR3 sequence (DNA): TGTGCCAGCAGTTTGCGGGACAGCCCTAGGGAGCAGTACTTC.